This is a list of T cell receptor beta chains from one sample in a study of blood T cell repertoires in COVID-19. The assay was immunoSEQ multiplex PCR, and TCRdb's table has in-frame clones only and misses some. The sample lists more than 70,000 clones, 88% occurring once. The sample taken for sequencing was peripheral blood. Every receptor here comes from a man aged 50 to 60 with active COVID-19. Both conserved end residues are part of each CDR3. D genes are given only for firm matches. The size entry is marked missing in some rows and otherwise reads once, few, many or a size class.

v_gene	j_gene	d_gene	len	abundance	CDR3aa	CDR3nt
TRBV9	TRBJ2-3	TRBD2	16	.	CASSGSWSGGPDTQYF	TGTGCCAGCAGCGGGAGCTGGTCGGGAGGGCCAGATACGCAGTATTTT
TRBV11-2	TRBJ2-3	TRBD2	16	few	CASSLAGGGSTDTQYF	TGTGCCAGCAGCTTAGCGGGAGGGGGAAGCACAGATACGCAGTATTTT
TRBV5-1	TRBJ2-5	TRBD2	13	.	CASSSGGGETQYF	TGCGCCAGCAGCTCGGGAGGGGGAGAGACCCAGTACTTC
TRBV10-3	TRBJ1-2	TRBD1	14	.	CASLPGTGIYGYTF	TGTGCCAGCCTACCCGGGACAGGGATCTATGGCTACACCTTC
TRBV9	TRBJ2-1	TRBD1	15	once	CASSAGQGPFNEQFF	TGTGCCAGCAGCGCAGGACAGGGACCTTTTAATGAGCAGTTCTTC
TRBV3-1/TRBV3-2	TRBJ2-3	TRBD2	19	once	CASSPNPRLAGKGTDTQYF	TGTGCCAGCAGCCCAAATCCCCGACTAGCGGGTAAAGGCACAGATACGCAGTATTTT
TRBV4-1	TRBJ2-5	.	20	.	CASSRQLPRTEGNAQETQYF	TGCGCCAGCAGCCGCCAATTACCTCGGACGGAGGGCAACGCTCAAGAGACCCAGTACTTC
TRBV6-2/TRBV6-3	TRBJ1-5	TRBD1	15	.	CASSYTGQGNQPQHF	TGTGCCAGCAGTTACACGGGACAGGGCAATCAGCCCCAGCATTTT
TRBV28	TRBJ1-2	TRBD1	13	.	CAGSQGGPYGYTF	TGTGCCGGTTCCCAGGGGGGCCCCTATGGCTACACCTTC
TRBV24-1	TRBJ1-2	.	12	.	CATSGRGYGYTF	TGTGCCACCAGTGGCAGGGGCTATGGCTACACCTTC
TRBV5-6	TRBJ1-2	.	15	.	CASSLGAGVSYGYTF	TGTGCCAGCAGCTTGGGAGCAGGGGTGTCCTATGGCTACACCTTC
TRBV15	TRBJ1-5	TRBD1	15	.	CATSKYRQGGQPQHF	TGTGCCACCAGCAAATACAGACAGGGTGGTCAGCCCCAGCATTTT
TRBV28	TRBJ2-7	TRBD1	17	.	CASSQRTGGLSSYEQYF	TGTGCCAGCAGTCAACGTACAGGGGGCCTTAGCTCCTACGAGCAGTACTTC
TRBV28	TRBJ1-2	.	15	.	CASRTGFFADYGYTF	TGTGCCAGCAGGACGGGGTTCTTCGCAGACTATGGCTACACCTTC
TRBV29-1	TRBJ2-5	.	12	.	CSGATGGETQYF	TGCAGCGGCGCTACCGGCGGAGAGACCCAGTACTTC
TRBV18	TRBJ2-5	.	12	.	CASSPREETQYF	TGTGCCAGCTCCCCCCGGGAGGAGACCCAGTACTTC
TRBV27	TRBJ2-1	TRBD2	17	.	CASSQGSGSGIHNEQFF	TGTGCCAGCAGTCAGGGGAGCGGGAGTGGGATACACAATGAGCAGTTCTTC
TRBV5-1	TRBJ1-1	.	13	.	CASSLNDRHEAFF	TGCGCCAGCAGCCTGAATGACAGGCATGAAGCTTTCTTT
TRBV9	TRBJ1-3	.	17	.	CASSFSGGGSSGNTIYF	TGTGCCAGCAGCTTCAGTGGGGGGGGAAGCTCTGGAAACACCATATATTTT
TRBV19	TRBJ2-4	.	11	.	CASIEKNIQYF	TGTGCCAGTATCGAGAAAAACATTCAGTACTTC
TRBV25-1	TRBJ2-1	TRBD1	13	.	CASKGTGLYEQFF	TGTGCCAGCAAGGGGACAGGGTTGTATGAGCAGTTCTTC
TRBV5-1	TRBJ2-1	TRBD1	16	.	CASRVQGASSYNEQFF	TGCGCCAGCAGAGTTCAGGGGGCCAGCTCCTACAATGAGCAGTTCTTC
TRBV4-3	TRBJ1-4	.	15	.	CASSQDRGINEKLFF	TGCGCCAGCAGCCAAGACAGGGGAATTAATGAAAAACTGTTTTTT
TRBV30	TRBJ1-1	.	15	.	CAWSAGVQGNTEAFF	TGTGCCTGGAGTGCGGGAGTCCAGGGGAACACTGAAGCTTTCTTT
TRBV9	TRBJ1-1	TRBD1	16	.	CASSVGSGQAFTEAFF	TGTGCCAGCAGCGTAGGATCGGGACAGGCCTTCACTGAAGCTTTCTTT
TRBV15	TRBJ2-7	TRBD1	14	.	CATSRGDRGFQQYF	TGTGCCACCAGCAGAGGAGACAGGGGTTTTCAGCAGTACTTC
TRBV30	TRBJ1-1	.	13	.	CAWSRRGHDEAFF	TGTGCCTGGAGTCGACGCGGACACGATGAAGCTTTCTTT
TRBV6-1	TRBJ1-2	.	11	few	CASSETGGYTF	TGTGCCAGCAGTGAAACGGGGGGCTACACCTTC
TRBV9	TRBJ1-3	.	19	few	CASSVDKGLGKVTGNTIYF	TGTGCCAGCAGCGTAGATAAGGGGTTGGGGAAGGTCACTGGAAACACCATATATTTT
TRBV7-2	TRBJ1-1	TRBD1	16	.	CASSLSGQGANTEAFF	TGTGCCAGCAGCTTAAGTGGACAGGGGGCGAACACTGAAGCTTTCTTT
TRBV4-1	TRBJ1-5	.	15	few	CASSLRFGGNQPQHF	TGCGCCAGCAGCCTCCGCTTTGGGGGGAACCAGCCCCAGCATTTT
TRBV5-8	TRBJ1-2	.	13	.	CASSTPGHLGYTF	TGTGCCAGCAGCACCCCGGGACATCTTGGCTACACCTTC
TRBV9	TRBJ2-5	TRBD2	16	once	CASSVGGSGDQETQYF	TGTGCCAGCAGCGTAGGGGGTAGCGGGGACCAAGAGACCCAGTACTTC
TRBV9	TRBJ1-2	.	15	.	CASSPSAGSSYGYTF	TGTGCCAGCAGCCCTTCGGCGGGGTCGAGCTATGGCTACACCTTC
TRBV11-2	TRBJ2-7	TRBD1	16	once	CASSLVFGTGSYEQYF	TGTGCCAGCAGCTTAGTTTTTGGGACAGGGTCCTACGAGCAGTACTTC
TRBV19	TRBJ1-2	.	15	once	CASSIDSAGPYGYTF	TGTGCCAGTAGTATAGATTCGGCAGGCCCCTATGGCTACACCTTC
TRBV6-1	TRBJ1-2	TRBD1	16	.	CASSVSQGTSLYGYTF	TGTGCCAGCAGTGTTTCACAGGGGACTAGCCTCTATGGCTACACCTTC
TRBV15	TRBJ2-7	.	13	.	CATSRDWGDEQYF	TGTGCCACCAGCAGAGATTGGGGGGACGAGCAGTACTTC
TRBV5-1	TRBJ1-3	.	17	.	CASSPGGTGASGNTIYF	TGCGCCAGCAGCCCGGGGGGGACTGGGGCATCTGGAAACACCATATATTTT
TRBV27	TRBJ2-1	.	14	.	CASSLFQGQNEQFF	TGTGCCAGCAGTTTATTTCAGGGTCAGAATGAGCAGTTCTTC
TRBV5-1	TRBJ1-1	TRBD1	14	.	CASSAGQDLFEAFF	TGCGCCAGCAGCGCTGGACAGGACCTCTTTGAAGCTTTCTTT
TRBV28	TRBJ1-2	TRBD1	13	medium-sized	CASYTGQAAGYTF	TGTGCCAGTTACACGGGACAGGCTGCTGGCTACACCTTC
TRBV5-5	TRBJ1-2	.	13	.	CASSIGLGGGYTF	TGTGCCAGCAGCATCGGACTGGGTGGTGGCTACACCTTC
TRBV7-9	TRBJ2-5	.	13	.	CASSLLDSETQYF	TGTGCCAGCAGCTTACTAGATTCGGAGACCCAGTACTTC
TRBV11-2	TRBJ2-7	TRBD2	14	.	CASSLGGGSYEQYF	TGTGCCAGCAGCTTAGGGGGGGGCTCCTACGAGCAGTACTTC
TRBV30	TRBJ1-3	.	14	.	CAWSVPGSGNTIYF	TGTGCCTGGAGTGTACCGGGGAGCGGAAACACCATATATTTT
TRBV6-5	TRBJ1-3	TRBD1	15	.	CASSPGQGNGNTIYF	TGTGCCAGCAGCCCGGGACAGGGGAACGGAAACACCATATATTTT
TRBV30	TRBJ2-2	.	15	.	CAWSVQLTNTGELFF	TGTGCCTGGAGTGTACAACTAACTAACACCGGGGAGCTGTTTTTT
TRBV19	TRBJ2-7	TRBD1	14	.	CASSKDRGLDEQYF	TGTGCCAGTAGTAAGGACAGGGGATTAGACGAGCAGTACTTC
TRBV6-4	TRBJ2-5	.	13	once	CASSRETGETQYF	TGTGCCAGCAGCCGCGAGACAGGAGAGACCCAGTACTTC